Each of the 14 T cell receptor beta chains below was sequenced from the same sample in a study of T cells after yellow fever vaccination. TCRdb reanalysed the 5' RACE reads using MiXCR and keeps one entry per CDR3 protein. The data contain fewer than 150,000 distinct CDR3 sequences, less than 9.5% of them singletons. Sample: CD4+ T cells sorted from PBMCs, taken 5 days after the yellow fever booster vaccination. All receptors derive from a man aged 25 to 40 who received the YFV17D yellow fever vaccine.

This clonotype was counted many times. The chain combines TRBV7-2 with TRBJ2-7, with D tentatively TRBD2 (6 bases). The germline V and J ends were trimmed by 0 bases and 4 bases, with 7 bases remaining between them. In germline, CDR1 is SGHTA, CDR2 FQGNSA. There are 13 residues in the CDR3. CDR3 nucleotide sequence: TGTGCCAGCAGCTTAGCGGAGGGGTACGAGCAGTACTTC. Its translation: CASSLAEGYEQYF.

This clonotype was detected ten times or more. The chain couples TRBV2 to TRBJ1-5, with D unresolved. The length of the CDR3 is 13 residues. Germline V gives CDR1 SNHLY, CDR2 FYNNEI. V was cut by 11 bases and J by 0 bases, with 11 bases left in between. The CDR3 DNA is TGTGCCGGCAACCGGTATAGCAATCAGCCCCAGCATTTT. Amino acid sequence: CAGNRYSNQPQHF.

The table lists this clonotype with many counts. The rearrangement uses TRBV20-1 and TRBJ1-6; the match to TRBD1 covers 8 bases. The CDR3 spans 13 residues. Germline V lookup: CDR1 DFQATT, CDR2 SNEGSKA (reference sequence). The V and J ends lost 5 bases and 6 bases, in that order; junction bases with no gene match: 3. CDR3 in amino acids: CSAPRGPNSPLHF. The CDR3, as DNA: TGCAGTGCTCCCAGGGGGCCTAATTCACCCCTCCACTTT.

This clonotype was seen many times. The J gene is TRBJ2-2, the V gene TRBV20-1; D is unclear. Trimming removed 1 base from V and 6 bases from J, with 15 bases in between. Per the germline V gene, CDR1 is DFQATT and CDR2 is SNEGSKA (reference sequence). The CDR3 covers 15 residues. This chain's CDR3 is CSARGGLGGAGELFF. The CDR3, as DNA: TGCAGTGCTAGAGGCGGCCTTGGTGGCGCCGGGGAGCTGTTTTTT.

The chain uses TRBV6-8 and TRBJ2-1; D remains ambiguous. Germline V CDR1 and CDR2: MNHGY, SAAAGT. The CDR3 extends over 12 amino acids. V was pared by 10 bases and J by 5 bases, with 12 bases between. The CDR3 coding sequence is TGTGCCACCCCGGAATCCCACAATGAGCAGTTCTTC. This codes for CATPESHNEQFF.

This clonotype was observed at least ten times. V gene TRBV25-1 combines with J gene TRBJ2-2; D unclear. V lost 1 base to trimming and J lost 3 bases, with 9 bases between them. The CDR3 runs to 15 residues. Looked up from germline, CDR1 is MGHDK and CDR2 is SYGVNS. The CDR3, as DNA: TGTGCCAGCAGTGAATCTCTTGTGGACACCGGGGAGCTGTTTTTT. Encoded protein: CASSESLVDTGELFF.

This clonotype was counted at least ten times. The chain carries TRBV4-3 and TRBJ1-4; D is uncertain. Germline CDR1 LGHNA, CDR2 YSLEER. The CDR3 totals 16 residues. V was cut by 0 bases and J by 6 bases, with 14 bases left in between. CDR3 in amino acids: CASSQDMGPVDEKLFF. CDR3 nucleotides: TGCGCCAGCAGCCAAGATATGGGCCCGGTTGATGAAAAACTGTTTTTT.

This clonotype was observed at least ten times. The J gene is TRBJ1-1, the V gene TRBV7-2; 7 bases agree with TRBD1. CDR1 and CDR2 from the germline V gene are SGHTA and FQGNSA. The CDR3 covers 15 residues. J lost 1 base, V lost 2 bases, and 4 bases had no gene match. In nucleotides, the CDR3 is TGTGCCAGCAGCTTAATGGGGACAGAGAACACTGAAGCTTTCTTT. It codes for CASSLMGTENTEAFF.

The V gene is TRBV19, the J gene TRBJ1-6; D not certain. CDR3 size: 17 residues. V gave up 0 bases and J gave up 9 bases, with 18 bases separating them. The germline CDR1 and CDR2 sequences are LNHDA and SQIVND (reference sequence). Written as DNA, the CDR3 is TGTGCCAGTAGTATAGATCCGGGGAGTGCACAGAGTTCACCCCTCCACTTT. It yields the protein CASSIDPGSAQSSPLHF.

This clonotype was picked up many times. V and J are TRBV7-2 and TRBJ2-2; D perhaps matches TRBD1 (6 bases). The CDR3 is made up of 15 amino acids. Trimming removed 0 bases from V and 7 bases from J, with 12 bases in between. Germline CDR1 is SGHTA and CDR2 is FQGNSA. In DNA form, the CDR3 reads TGTGCCAGCAGCTTAGCGCTACAGGGTGGCGGGGAGCTGTTTTTT. Translation gives CASSLALQGGGELFF.

This clonotype was seen many times. This chain uses TRBV5-1 with TRBJ2-7, with no clear D. The CDR3 loop spans 10 amino acids. V was pared by 2 bases and J by 3 bases, with 0 bases between. Germline V CDR1 and CDR2: SGHRS, YFSETQ. The CDR3 spells CASSFYEQYF. CDR3 DNA sequence: TGCGCCAGCAGCTTCTACGAGCAGTACTTC.

At least ten counts were recorded for this clonotype. V usage is TRBV3-1 and J usage is TRBJ1-1; no clear D gene. Germline V gene data show CDR1 as LGHDT and CDR2 as YNNKEL (reference sequence). This CDR3 spans 13 amino acids. The V end lost 6 bases, the J end lost 8 bases, and 16 bases lay between the germline ends. DNA of the CDR3: TGTGCCAGCAGTCCAGCCGTGGGCCCGGAAGCTTTCTTT. Translating it yields CASSPAVGPEAFF.

In this sample, this clonotype turned up many times. The rearrangement joins TRBV5-1 to TRBJ1-2; tentatively, D is TRBD1 (6 bases). Germline assignment: CDR1 SGHRS and CDR2 YFSETQ. Trimming removed 0 bases from V and 8 bases from J, with 14 bases in between. CDR3 size: 14 residues. CDR3: CASSLDRALTGYTF. CDR3 DNA: TGCGCCAGCAGCTTGGACAGGGCCCTCACGGGCTACACCTTC.

This clonotype was found many times. The chain carries TRBV18 and TRBJ2-5, with a tentative D call TRBD1 (5 bases). Germline-derived CDR1 and CDR2 are KGHSH and LQKENI. The CDR3 length is 11 residues. Trimming cost V 8 bases and J 5 bases, with 9 bases left between them. DNA for the CDR3: TGTGCCAGCAGCCCAGGGGAGACCCAGTACTTC. Protein product: CASSPGETQYF.